Presented here are 16 T cell receptor beta chains from one specimen sequenced in a study of blood T cell repertoires in COVID-19. Using immunoSEQ multiplex PCR, the repertoire was profiled, and TCRdb retains in-frame clones only, with some absent. The sample has roughly 160,000 clones, 82% seen once; the top ten hold under 12%. Sequenced input: peripheral blood. These receptors originate from a woman over 75 with active or convalescent COVID-19.

The CDR3 spells CASSPPGLALTDTQYF. In DNA, the CDR3 is TGCGCCAGCAGCCCTCCGGGACTAGCATTAACAGATACGCAGTATTTT. This chain connects TRBV5-1 to TRBJ2-3, with 9 bases identical to TRBD2. This CDR3 is built from 16 residues. The J segment lost 3 bases and the V segment lost 4 bases, leaving 9 bases of the junction unmatched. Looked up from germline, CDR1 is SGHRS and CDR2 is YFSETQ.

The chain couples TRBV30 to TRBJ1-1; TRBD1 agrees at 10 bases. The CDR3 consists of 12 residues. V shed 8 bases and J 3 bases; nucleotides not matched to a gene: 3. Germline assignment: CDR1 GTSNPN and CDR2 SVGIG (reference sequence). DNA of the CDR3: TGTGCCCACGGACAGGGGGACACTGAAGCTTTCTTT. Translated: CAHGQGDTEAFF.

The J gene is TRBJ1-1, the V gene TRBV15; TRBD1 matches 7 bases. The J segment lost 4 bases and the V segment lost 4 bases, leaving 6 bases of the junction unmatched. This CDR3 comprises 14 residues. Per the germline V gene, CDR1 is LNHNV and CDR2 is YYDKDF (reference sequence). The CDR3 DNA follows: TGTGCCACCAGCAACGAACAGGGGATCACTGAAGCTTTCTTT. It is translated as CATSNEQGITEAFF.

V and J are TRBV28 and TRBJ1-3, with 11 bases identical to TRBD1. Looked up from germline, CDR1 is MDHEN and CDR2 is SYDVKM. Germline trimming cut 4 bases from V and 4 bases from J; bases unmatched to any gene: 3. The CDR3 is 15 amino acids. CDR3 coding DNA: TGTGCCAGCAGTTCAGGGACAGGGGGGGGAAACACCATATATTTT. Encoded protein: CASSSGTGGGNTIYF.

This sequence joins TRBV6-5 and TRBJ2-3; maybe TRBD2 (5 bases). This CDR3 comprises 13 residues. Germline values: CDR1 MNHEY, CDR2 SVGAGI. The germline V and J ends were trimmed by 7 bases and 0 bases, with 8 bases remaining between them. The CDR3 bases are TGTGCCAGCACAGCGGTTAGCACAGATACGCAGTATTTT. It specifies CASTAVSTDTQYF.

The chain recombines TRBV14 with TRBJ2-3, with 9 bases lining up with TRBD1. Unmatched junction bases numbered 4, after V lost 4 bases and J lost 2 bases. Germline lookup yields CDR1 SGHDN and CDR2 FVKESK. This CDR3 is built from 15 residues. DNA of the CDR3: TGTGCCAGCAGCCCGAGGACAGGGGTCACAGATACGCAGTATTTT. Encoded protein: CASSPRTGVTDTQYF.

The J gene is TRBJ2-6, the V gene TRBV27; 9 bases are a match to TRBD1. Germline-derived CDR1 and CDR2 are MNHEY and SMNVEV (reference sequence). Germline trimming cut 5 bases from V and 2 bases from J; bases unmatched to any gene: 10. This CDR3 comprises 18 residues. CDR3: CASSAGTGKRAGANVLTF. In DNA, the CDR3 is TGTGCCAGCAGTGCCGGGACAGGGAAAAGGGCTGGGGCCAACGTCCTGACTTTC.

This clone has only one observation. The genes are TRBV19 and TRBJ1-5; the D gene is possibly TRBD1 (5 bases). Trimming pared 6 bases from V and 0 bases from J, leaving 12 bases between. The CDR3 sequence is 15 residues long. CDR1 LNHDA and CDR2 SQIVND come from the germline V gene (reference sequence). CDR3 coding DNA: TGTGCCAGTAGGAAGACAGATTATAGCAATCAGCCCCAGCATTTT. It is translated as CASRKTDYSNQPQHF.

The rearrangement links TRBV15 to TRBJ2-7, with TRBD1 matching over 8 bases. Germline V lookup: CDR1 LNHNV, CDR2 YYDKDF (reference sequence). The junction had 4 bases not matched to a gene; V was cut back by 1 base and J by 2 bases. The CDR3 extends over 15 amino acids. The CDR3 spells CATSRGTGSPYEQYF. The CDR3 bases are TGTGCCACCAGCAGAGGGACAGGGAGCCCCTACGAGCAGTACTTC.

This chain uses TRBV12-3 or TRBV12-4 with TRBJ1-1; possibly TRBD1 for D (5 bases). The CDR3 covers 13 residues. Trimming stripped 0 bases from V and 7 bases from J, with 9 bases between. As DNA, the CDR3 is TGTGCCAGCAGTTTAGCCAAGGGGCTTGAAGCTTTCTTT. As protein: CASSLAKGLEAFF.

V and J are TRBV28 and TRBJ2-1; 12 bases align to TRBD2. Unmatched junction bases numbered 13, after V lost 6 bases and J lost 7 bases. CDR3 length equals 17 residues. Germline loops: CDR1 MDHEN, CDR2 SYDVKM. This CDR3 is CASSPNLAGGPRNEQFF. The CDR3 DNA is TGTGCCAGCAGCCCCAATCTAGCGGGAGGGCCGAGGAATGAGCAGTTCTTC.

The rearrangement links TRBV12-5 to TRBJ1-6; D is ambiguous. The ends were cut back, 9 bases at V and 0 bases at J, with 9 bases in the middle. Germline V gene sequence: CDR1 LGHNT, CDR2 FRNRAP. The CDR3 is 14 amino acids. The CDR3 is CARPGFSYNSPLHF. As DNA, the CDR3 is TGTGCTAGACCGGGGTTCTCCTATAATTCACCCCTCCACTTT.

CDR3 region: CASSQEGTDTEAFF. The CDR3 nucleotides are TGTGCCAGCAGCCAAGAAGGGACAGACACTGAAGCTTTCTTT. This chain connects TRBV3-1 (or the pseudogene TRBV3-2) to TRBJ1-1, with TRBD1 matching over 7 bases. V lost 0 bases and J lost 3; bases outside the gene matches: 1. Germline lookup yields CDR1 LGHDT and CDR2 YNNKEL (reference sequence). The CDR3 loop spans 14 amino acids.

The chain recombines TRBV18 with TRBJ1-1; possible D gene TRBD1, 5 bases. CDR3 length: 15 residues. The germline CDR1 and CDR2 sequences are KGHSH and LQKENI. Between the trimmed V and J ends, which lost 3 bases and 1 base, there was a span of 12 bases. CDR3 DNA sequence: TGTGCCAGCTCACCTTCAGGGCGTCAGAACACTGAAGCTTTCTTT. Translated, it gives CASSPSGRQNTEAFF.

The chain has TRBV30 and TRBJ1-5; tentatively, D is TRBD1 (6 bases). The CDR3 spans 15 residues. Germline CDR1 GTSNPN, CDR2 SVGIG (reference sequence). The ends were cut back, 3 bases at V and 0 bases at J, with 12 bases in the middle. CDR3 residues: CAWRRTAYSNQPQHF. The CDR3 DNA sequence: TGTGCCTGGAGGCGGACAGCTTATAGCAATCAGCCCCAGCATTTT. The whole variable domain, filled in from reference TRBV30 and TRBJ1-5, reads SQTIHQWPATLVQPVGSPLSLECTVEGTSNPNLYWYRQAAGRGLQLLFYSVGIGQISSEVPQNLSASRPQDRQFILSSKKLLLSDSGFYLCAWRRTAYSNQPQHFGDGTRLSIL.

In this sample, this clone turned up once. This chain's CDR3 is CASGTGLVTHEQFF. The CDR3 bases are TGTGCCAGCGGTACGGGACTCGTAACCCATGAGCAGTTCTTC. V gene TRBV7-3 combines with J gene TRBJ2-1, with D maybe TRBD2 (6 bases). Looked up from germline, CDR1 is SGHTA and CDR2 is FQGTGA. The CDR3 runs 14 residues. The V and J ends lost 8 bases and 8 bases respectively, with 19 bases between them.